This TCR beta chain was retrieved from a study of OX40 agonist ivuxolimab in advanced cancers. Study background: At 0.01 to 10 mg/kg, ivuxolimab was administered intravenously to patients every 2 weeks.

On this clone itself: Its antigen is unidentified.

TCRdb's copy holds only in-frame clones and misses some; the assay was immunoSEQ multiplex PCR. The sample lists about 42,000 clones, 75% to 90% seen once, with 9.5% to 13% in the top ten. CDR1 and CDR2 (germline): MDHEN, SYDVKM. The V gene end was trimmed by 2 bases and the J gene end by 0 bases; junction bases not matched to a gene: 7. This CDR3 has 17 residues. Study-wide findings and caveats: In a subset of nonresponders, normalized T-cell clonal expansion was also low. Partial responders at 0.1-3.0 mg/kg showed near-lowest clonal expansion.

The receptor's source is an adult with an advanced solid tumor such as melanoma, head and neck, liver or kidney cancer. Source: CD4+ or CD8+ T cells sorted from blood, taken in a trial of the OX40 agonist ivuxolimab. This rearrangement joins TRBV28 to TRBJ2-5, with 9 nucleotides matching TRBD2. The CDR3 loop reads CASSLLAGNLYQETQYF. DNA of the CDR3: TGTGCCAGCAGTTTACTAGCGGGGAATTTGTACCAAGAGACCCAGTACTTC.